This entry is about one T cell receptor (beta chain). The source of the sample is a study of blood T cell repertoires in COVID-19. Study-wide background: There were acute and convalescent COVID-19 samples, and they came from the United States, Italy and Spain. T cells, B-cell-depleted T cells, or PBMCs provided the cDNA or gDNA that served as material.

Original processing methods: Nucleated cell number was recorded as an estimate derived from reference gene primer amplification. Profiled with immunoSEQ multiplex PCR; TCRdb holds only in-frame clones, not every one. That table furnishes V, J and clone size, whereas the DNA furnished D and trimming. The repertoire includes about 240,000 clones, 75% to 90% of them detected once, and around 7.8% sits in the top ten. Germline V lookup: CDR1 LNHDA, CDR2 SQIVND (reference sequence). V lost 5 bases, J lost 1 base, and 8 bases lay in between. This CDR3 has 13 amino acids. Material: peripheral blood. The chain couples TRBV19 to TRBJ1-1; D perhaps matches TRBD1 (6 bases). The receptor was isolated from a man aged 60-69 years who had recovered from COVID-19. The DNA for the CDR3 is TGTGCCAGTAGTTTGGGACAGAACACTGAAGCTTTCTTT. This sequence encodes CASSLGQNTEAFF.